What follows are 10 T cell receptor beta chains derived from one specimen sequenced in a study of technical replicates of blood from four donors. Libraries were prepared by immunoSEQ multiplex PCR; TCRdb keeps only in-frame clonotypes and omits some of them. The sample lists some 90,000 clones; around 95% were seen once. The sequencing sample was made of T cells isolated from PBMCs. The receptors here all came from a human donor in good health.

The chain uses TRBV13 and TRBJ1-4, with 7 positions matching TRBD1. The germline V gene has CDR1 PRHDT and CDR2 FYEKMQ (reference sequence). CDR3 size: 14 residues. J was trimmed by 7 bases and V by 5 bases; bases with no gene match: 7. CDR3 DNA: TGTGCCAGCAGCGTTGACAGGGTAACTGAAAAACTGTTTTTT. It translates to CASSVDRVTEKLFF.

The V gene is TRBV14, the J gene TRBJ1-1; D is ambiguous. This CDR3 has 15 amino acids. The germline V and J ends were trimmed by 1 base and 0 bases, with 9 bases remaining between them. Germline V lookup: CDR1 SGHDN, CDR2 FVKESK. CDR3 sequence: CASSQGEFLNTEAFF. The CDR3 DNA is TGTGCCAGCAGCCAAGGGGAGTTCCTGAACACTGAAGCTTTCTTT.

The chain links TRBV6-5 to TRBJ1-2; possibly TRBD1 for D (6 bases). Trimming cost V 0 bases and J 4 bases, with 9 bases left between them. The CDR3 is 14 residues long. Looked up from germline, CDR1 is MNHEY and CDR2 is SVGAGI. The CDR3 region has the DNA TGTGCCAGCAGTTACTCGAGGGGGTTCTATGGCTACACCTTC. Amino acid sequence: CASSYSRGFYGYTF.

V usage is TRBV28 and J usage is TRBJ1-3; D ambiguous. Trimming removed 10 bases at V and 0 bases at J, with 13 bases between. Germline CDR1 MDHEN, CDR2 SYDVKM. This CDR3 spans 14 amino acids. DNA of the CDR3: TGTGCCACCCACCCGGGGATCTCTGGAAACACCATATATTTT. Protein: CATHPGISGNTIYF.

CDR3 residues: CASSFNLAGYEQYF. In DNA, the CDR3 is TGTGCCAGCAGCTTTAATCTAGCGGGCTACGAGCAGTACTTC. The chain carries TRBV7-9 and TRBJ2-7; TRBD2 matches 8 bases. The V gene's germline CDR1 is SEHNR and CDR2 FQNEAQ (reference sequence). After removal of 3 bases from V and 3 bases from J, the junction contained 4 bases not matched to a gene. This CDR3 is 14 amino acids long. Full variable domain (missing parts from reference TRBV7-9 and TRBJ2-7): DTGVSQNPRHKITKRGQNVTFRCDPISEHNRLYWYRQTLGQGPEFLTYFQNEAQLEKSRLLSDRFSAERPKGSFSTLEIQRTEQGDSAMYLCASSFNLAGYEQYFGPGTRLTVT.

The gene calls are TRBV27 and TRBJ2-3, with TRBD1 identical over 7 bases. Germline assignment: CDR1 MNHEY and CDR2 SMNVEV (reference sequence). The CDR3 length is 14 residues. The V gene end was trimmed by 9 bases and the J gene end by 2 bases; junction bases not matched to a gene: 8. CDR3 sequence (DNA): TGTGCCAGTGGTTCGGGACAGACCACAGATACGCAGTATTTT. It is translated as CASGSGQTTDTQYF.

The gene calls are TRBV28 and TRBJ1-1, with 7 bases aligning to TRBD1. The CDR3 has 17 residues. Trimming removed 4 bases from V and 1 base from J; junction bases left unmatched: 12. Germline V gene sequence: CDR1 MDHEN, CDR2 SYDVKM. The CDR3 DNA reads as TGTGCCAGCAGTTACCGACAGGGATTAATAGGGAACACTGAAGCTTTCTTT. It codes for CASSYRQGLIGNTEAFF.

J is TRBJ1-5 and V is TRBV7-9, with a weak D call TRBD1 (6 bases). Germline lookup yields CDR1 SEHNR and CDR2 FQNEAQ (reference sequence). CDR3 length equals 15 residues. V was trimmed by 6 bases and J by 4 bases, leaving 16 bases between them. The CDR3, as DNA: TGTGCCAGCAGTTCAGACAGGATCCGGAATCAGCCCCAGCATTTT. It specifies CASSSDRIRNQPQHF.

This chain's CDR3 is CASSPTAYNEQFF. In nucleotides, the CDR3 is TGTGCCAGCAGCCCGACAGCTTACAATGAGCAGTTCTTC. The genes are TRBV28 and TRBJ2-1; D perhaps matches TRBD1 (5 bases). CDR1 MDHEN and CDR2 SYDVKM come from the germline V gene. The CDR3 sequence is 13 residues long. Trimming removed 6 bases from V and 4 bases from J, with 10 bases in between.

The V call is TRBV4-3, the J call TRBJ1-2, with D maybe TRBD1 (6 bases). Deletions cut 5 bases from V and 3 bases from J, with 13 bases between. This CDR3 region has 14 residues. The germline gives CDR1 LGHNA, CDR2 YSLEER. CDR3 sequence: CASSIWGGDYGYTF. The CDR3 DNA follows: TGCGCCAGCAGCATTTGGGGGGGCGACTATGGCTACACCTTC.